What follows are 10 T cell receptor beta chains derived from one specimen sequenced in a study of T cells in localized non-small cell lung cancer. The table came from immunoSEQ multiplex PCR; TCRdb's copy has only in-frame clones and leaves some out. Here the sample spans about 82,000 clones, around three quarters being singletons. The sequences come from PBMCs, collected before any cancer treatment. These receptors were obtained from a man aged 35 to 69 with stage II squamous cell lung carcinoma.

This clone was seen once. The V and J genes are TRBV5-1 and TRBJ2-5; possibly TRBD2 for D (5 bases). V lost 4 bases and J 7 bases, leaving 14 bases between the germline ends. Looked up from germline, CDR1 is SGHRS and CDR2 is YFSETQ. CDR3 size: 13 residues. The CDR3 region has the DNA TGCGCCAGCAGCACGGACTCTTTGGGGACCCAGTACTTC. This translates into CASSTDSLGTQYF.

This rearrangement joins TRBV11-3 to TRBJ1-5, with 8 bases fitting TRBD1. The CDR3 covers 15 residues. V shed 1 base, J shed 4 bases, and the junction held 3 bases outside the gene matches. Germline V gives CDR1 SGHNT, CDR2 YENEEA. The CDR3 nucleotides are TGTGCCAGCAGCTTAGGGGGGACAGGTAATCAGCCCCAGCATTTT. This sequence encodes CASSLGGTGNQPQHF.

V gene TRBV28 combines with J gene TRBJ2-7, with 10 bases matching TRBD1. The trim removed 6 bases at V and 3 bases at J, leaving 11 bases unmatched. Germline values: CDR1 MDHEN, CDR2 SYDVKM. The CDR3 contains 16 residues. The CDR3 coding sequence is TGTGCCAGCAGCTCCACCGGGACAGGGGTTTACTACGAGCAGTACTTC. This codes for CASSSTGTGVYYEQYF.

The V gene is TRBV5-4, the J gene TRBJ2-3, with TRBD2 matching over 10 bases. Germline lookup yields CDR1 SGHNT and CDR2 YYREEE (reference sequence). The CDR3 consists of 18 residues. J was trimmed by 9 bases and V by 4 bases; bases with no gene match: 20. DNA of the CDR3: TGTGCCAGCAGCCCCCCCGGACAGGGAAACCAGCGGGAGGGAACGCAGTATTTT. It encodes CASSPPGQGNQREGTQYF.

In this sample, this clone turned up many times. This probably arose from a read error, given a far larger clone one base away. The chain links TRBV4-2 to TRBJ1-4, with D unclear. The CDR3 is 16 residues long. Looked up from germline, CDR1 is LGHNA and CDR2 is YNFKEQ. Trimming cost V 1 base and J 0 bases, with 9 bases left between them. As DNA, the CDR3 is TGTGCCAGCAGCCAAGTGACGTTTTCAACTAATGAAAAACTGTTTTTT. As protein: CASSQVTFSTNEKLFF.

V and J are TRBV7-2 and TRBJ1-4; 7 bases are shared with TRBD1. V was pared by 3 bases and J by 3 bases, with 4 bases of the junction left unmatched. The CDR3 spans 15 residues. From germline, CDR1 is SGHTA and CDR2 FQGNSA. The CDR3 protein is CASSFHRGANEKLFF. CDR3 DNA sequence: TGTGCCAGCAGCTTCCACAGGGGAGCTAATGAAAAACTGTTTTTT. Together with reference TRBV7-2 and TRBJ1-4, the CDR3 gives the full variable domain: GAGVSQSPSNKVTEKGKDVELRCDPISGHTALYWYRQSLGQGLEFLIYFQGNSAPDKSGLPSDRFSAERTGGSVSTLTIQRTQQEDSAVYLCASSFHRGANEKLFFGSGTQLSVL.

The CDR3 is CASSPGFSPPYTQYF. The CDR3 DNA is TGTGCCAGCAGCCCAGGGTTCAGTCCTCCGTATACGCAGTATTTT. The chain uses TRBV6-6 and TRBJ2-3, with a tentative D call TRBD1 (5 bases). CDR3 length equals 15 residues. V lost 6 bases to trimming and J lost 7 bases, with 20 bases between them. The germline V gene has CDR1 MNHNY and CDR2 SVGAGI (reference sequence).

The chain recombines TRBV6-1 with TRBJ1-2, with a weak D call TRBD1 (5 bases). Germline V gene data show CDR1 as MNHNS and CDR2 as SASEGT. The CDR3 loop spans 16 amino acids. V was shortened by 1 base and J by 4 bases, with 16 bases between the two germline ends. CDR3 in amino acids: CASSEGGAGGTYGYTF. The CDR3 region has the DNA TGTGCCAGCAGTGAAGGTGGCGCGGGAGGGACCTATGGCTACACCTTC.

This chain uses TRBV2 with TRBJ2-7; D unclear. Germline V lookup: CDR1 SNHLY, CDR2 FYNNEI. V lost 8 bases and J lost 2, with 7 bases in between. There are 11 residues in the CDR3. The CDR3 bases are TGTGCCAGCTCTATTACCTACGAGCAGTACTTC. Translated: CASSITYEQYF.

This sequence joins TRBV19 and TRBJ1-2, with 12 positions matching TRBD1. Per germline, CDR1 LNHDA and CDR2 SQIVND (reference sequence). CDR3 length equals 16 residues. With 7 bases clipped from V and 4 bases from J, the junction kept 10 bases outside the gene matches. The CDR3 spells CASTGDRGLGIYGYTF. CDR3 DNA sequence: TGTGCCAGTACGGGGGACAGGGGGCTGGGGATCTATGGCTACACCTTC.